This entry describes one TCR beta chain. What it binds is not known. This sample also contains other DNA sequences that code for the same CDR3. Assay used: immunoSEQ multiplex PCR; TCRdb lists only in-frame clones, some missing. The sample has 170,000 or so clones, approximately 90% seen once. This sample is drawn from a study of T cell responses to AZD1222 COVID-19 vaccine. Study-level results: Spike-wide vaccine-associated CD4 TCRs dominated at 160-218 and 743-854.

The CDR3 length is 13 residues. Germline CDR1 SGHRS, CDR2 YFSETQ. The V end was cut by 1 base, the J end by 4 bases, with 7 bases between. The receptor comes from an adult in good health. The sample was peripheral blood, taken on day 0 of AZD1222 vaccination. V and J are TRBV5-1 and TRBJ2-3; D possibly corresponds to TRBD1 (5 bases). As DNA, the CDR3 is TGCGCCAGCAGCTTGCAGGGTCCAGATACGCAGTATTTT. This encodes CASSLQGPDTQYF.